This T cell receptor (beta chain) was observed in a study of PD-1 blockade in classical Hodgkin lymphoma. Sequencing was performed with immunoSEQ multiplex PCR; in TCRdb, only in-frame clones are kept and a portion is missing. Of tens of thousands of clones detected, approximately 90% appear once; the ten largest clones hold 0.25% to 0.35%. Concerning this clone itself: Its antigen is as yet unknown.

Broader study findings: As was reported, newly diagnosed patients showed lower baseline TCR diversity than healthy donors did.

Time point specified: cycle 4 day 1 (C4D1), after more than five weeks of nivolumab. Relapses following autologous stem cell transplantation were seen in all patients, with brentuximab vedotin exposure varying. Magnetic negative selection purified CD4+ T cells from thawed PBMCs. Best responses were complete response, partial response or progressive disease. Unmatched junction bases numbered 9, after V lost 0 bases and J lost 0 bases. Germline V CDR1 and CDR2: SGDLS, YYNGEE. The CDR3 spans 19 residues. The genes are TRBV9 and TRBJ1-3; 10 bases agree with TRBD1. This clonotype was obtained from a human donor with classical Hodgkin lymphoma. Material: CD4+ T cells from blood, obtained before the fourth cycle of nivolumab. The DNA for the CDR3 is TGTGCCAGCAGCGTAGGAGGGGGACAGGGGTCGAGCTCTGGAAACACCATATATTTT. It translates to CASSVGGGQGSSSGNTIYF.